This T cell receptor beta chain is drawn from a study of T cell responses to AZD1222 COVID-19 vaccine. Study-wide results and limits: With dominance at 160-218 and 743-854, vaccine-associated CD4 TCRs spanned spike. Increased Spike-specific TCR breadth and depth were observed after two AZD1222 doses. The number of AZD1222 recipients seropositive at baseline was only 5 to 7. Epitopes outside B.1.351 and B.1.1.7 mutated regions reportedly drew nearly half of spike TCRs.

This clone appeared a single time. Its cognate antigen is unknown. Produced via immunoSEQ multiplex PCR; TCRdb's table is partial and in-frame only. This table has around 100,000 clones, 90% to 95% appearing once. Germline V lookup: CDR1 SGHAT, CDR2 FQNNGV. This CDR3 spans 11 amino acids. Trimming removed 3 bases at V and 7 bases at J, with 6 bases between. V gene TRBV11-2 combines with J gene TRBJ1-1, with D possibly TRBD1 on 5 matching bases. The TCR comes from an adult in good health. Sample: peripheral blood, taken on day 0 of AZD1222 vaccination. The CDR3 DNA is TGTGCCAGCAGCTTCACAGGTGAAGCTTTCTTT. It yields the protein CASSFTGEAFF.